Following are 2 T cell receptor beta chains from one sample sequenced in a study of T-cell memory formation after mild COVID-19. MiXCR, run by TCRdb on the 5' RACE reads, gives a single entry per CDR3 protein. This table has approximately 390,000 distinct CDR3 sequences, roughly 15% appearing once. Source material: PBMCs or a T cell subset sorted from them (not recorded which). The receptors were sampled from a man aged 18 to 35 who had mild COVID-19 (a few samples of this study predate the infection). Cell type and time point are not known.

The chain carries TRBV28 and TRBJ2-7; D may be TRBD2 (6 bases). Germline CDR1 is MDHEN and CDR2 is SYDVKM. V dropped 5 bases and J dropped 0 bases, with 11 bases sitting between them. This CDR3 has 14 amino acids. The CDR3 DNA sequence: TGTGCCAGCAGTCCGGAGACTAGCTCCTACGAGCAGTACGTC. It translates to CASSPETSSYEQYV.

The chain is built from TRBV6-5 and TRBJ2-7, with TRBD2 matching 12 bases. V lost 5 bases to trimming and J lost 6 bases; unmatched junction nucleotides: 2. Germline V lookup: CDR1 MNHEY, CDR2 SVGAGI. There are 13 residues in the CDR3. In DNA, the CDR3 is TGTGCCAGCAGTATGACTAGCGGGGGCGAGCAGTACGTC. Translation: CASSMTSGGEQYV.